Below are 24 T cell receptor beta chains sequenced from a single sample in a study of CD8+CD57+ T cells in acquired aplastic anemia. An expansion of CD8+CD57+ cells by flow cytometry had been shown in patients chosen for sequencing. Genomic DNA served as template for TCR beta VDJ and CDR3 profiling. TCRdb re-called the reads through MiXCR, storing one row per CDR3 protein. In the table there are 150,000 to 200,000 distinct CDR3 sequences, about 45% of which are singletons. The material sequenced was sorted CD4+, CD8+, or CD8+CD57+ T cells (not recorded which) from PBMCs. Receptors were obtained from a human donor with aplastic anemia.

This clonotype came up many times. The J gene is TRBJ1-1, the V gene TRBV15, with no clear D. Between the trimmed V and J ends, which lost 4 bases and 10 bases, there was a span of 16 bases. The CDR3 is 13 residues long. CDR1 LNHNV and CDR2 YYDKDF come from the germline V gene (reference sequence). The CDR3 spells CATSITLRQGAFF. DNA for the CDR3: TGTGCCACCAGCATAACCCTTCGACAAGGAGCTTTCTTT.

This clonotype was seen more than once but under ten times. J is TRBJ1-1 and V is TRBV9; D is unresolved. Germline CDR1 SGDLS, CDR2 YYNGEE. The CDR3 spans 14 residues. V lost 2 bases and J lost 1, with 9 bases in between. In DNA form, the CDR3 reads TGTGCCAGCAGCGTGATGCCAGAGAACACTGAAGCTTTCTTT. Translation: CASSVMPENTEAFF.

This clonotype was detected many times. The V and J genes are TRBV6-5 and TRBJ1-1, with D unresolved. The CDR3 loop spans 15 amino acids. The V end lost 6 bases, the J end lost 4 bases, and 18 bases lay between the germline ends. Germline CDR1 is MNHEY and CDR2 is SVGAGI. The CDR3 DNA reads TGTGCCAGCAGCCCCCCCAAAGGGTTAATCACTGAAGCTTTCTTT. This translates into CASSPPKGLITEAFF.

This clonotype was seen at least ten times. The V and J genes are TRBV4-2 and TRBJ2-7; tentative D call: TRBD2 (10 bases). Germline V gives CDR1 LGHNA, CDR2 YNFKEQ. This CDR3 spans 21 amino acids. The V and J ends lost 4 bases and 6 bases respectively, with 37 bases between them. The CDR3 DNA follows: TGTGCCAGCAGCCCCCCGGGACAGGGTTCTAGCGGGAGCAGGGGAGTTTCCGAGCAGTACGTC. Its protein is CASSPPGQGSSGSRGVSEQYV.

This clonotype was seen ten or more times. V gene TRBV7-2 combines with J gene TRBJ1-3, with 9 bases identical to TRBD1. Trimming removed 4 bases from V and 0 bases from J; junction bases left unmatched: 7. The germline V gene has CDR1 SGHTA and CDR2 FQGNSA. The CDR3 covers 17 residues. This CDR3 is CASSSDRGWSSGNTIYF. As DNA, the CDR3 is TGTGCCAGCAGCTCGGACAGGGGCTGGAGCTCTGGAAACACCATATATTTT.

A note on this clonotype: This could be a read error, since a much larger clone is one nucleotide away. V usage is TRBV6-4 and J usage is TRBJ2-3, with a possible D match to TRBD2 (6 bases). The CDR3 length is 13 residues. The V end lost 10 bases, the J end lost 7 bases, and 18 bases lay between the germline ends. Germline loops: CDR1 MRHNA, CDR2 SNTAGT. Here the CDR3 reads CATRGPGGYTQYF. CDR3 nucleotides: TGTGCCACCCGGGGCCCCGGGGGATATACGCAGTATTTT.

This clonotype was recorded many times. This chain uses TRBV12-3 or TRBV12-4 with TRBJ2-1; TRBD2 agrees at 8 bases. V shed 6 bases, J shed 11 bases, and the junction held 12 bases outside the gene matches. The CDR3 is 14 residues long. The CDR3 loop reads CASSFGLAGGKQFF. CDR3 sequence (DNA): TGTGCCAGCAGCTTCGGACTAGCTGGAGGGAAGCAGTTCTTC.

The rearrangement links TRBV10-3 to TRBJ1-1; perhaps TRBD1 as D (6 bases). The CDR3 has 14 residues. Trimming stripped 4 bases from V and 10 bases from J, with 19 bases between. The germline gives CDR1 ENHRY, CDR2 SYGVKD. The CDR3 sequence: CAISGLAGAVGAFF. CDR3 nucleotide sequence: TGTGCCATCAGTGGACTAGCGGGGGCAGTCGGAGCTTTCTTT.

The sample holds a few counts of this clonotype. With a much larger clone just one base away, this may be a read error. CDR3 nucleotides: TGTGCCAGCAGTTCGACAGCGTATGGCCACACCTTC. Encoded protein: CASSSTAYGHTF. The chain employs TRBV12-3 or TRBV12-4 and TRBJ1-2; weak D call: TRBD1 (5 bases). The CDR3 consists of 12 residues.

Worth noting for this clonotype: Compared with germline, one end of the junction differs, possibly owing to a read error. The chain carries TRBV9 and TRBJ1-2, with D unclear. This CDR3 is 14 amino acids long. Germline assignment: CDR1 SGDLS and CDR2 YYNGEE. CDR3 amino acids: CASSVGAGYYGYTF. The DNA for the CDR3 is TGTGCAAGCAGCGTAGGCGCAGGATACTATGGCTACACCTTC.

With regard to this clonotype: This may arise from a read error, as a much more abundant clone is one base away. The J gene is TRBJ2-3, the V gene TRBV5-1; the D gene could be TRBD1 or TRBD2 (5 bases each). Germline loops: CDR1 SGHRS, CDR2 YFSETQ. V lost 3 bases, J lost 0 bases, and 11 bases lay in between. The CDR3 has 15 amino acids. CDR3 in amino acids: CASSWTGLSTDTQYF. In nucleotides, the CDR3 is TGCGCCAGCAGCTGGACGGGGCTGAGCACAGATACGCAGTATTTT. Based on the CDR3 plus reference TRBV5-1 and TRBJ2-3, the full variable domain is KAGVTQTPRYLIKTRGQQVTLSCSPISGHRSVSWYQQTPGQGLQFLFEYFSETQRNKGNFPGRFSGRQFSNSRSEMNVSTLELGDSALYLCASSWTGLSTDTQYFGPGTRLTVL.

This clonotype has only one observation. The chain combines TRBV20-1 with TRBJ2-7; 12 bases line up with TRBD2. This CDR3 contains 13 residues. The V segment lost 4 bases and the J segment 7 bases; nucleotides outside the gene matches: 5. The germline CDR1 and CDR2 sequences are DFQATT and SNEGSKA (reference sequence). CDR3 nucleotide sequence: TGCAGTGCTATCGGGACTAGCGGGCGTGAGCAGTACTTC. As protein: CSAIGTSGREQYF.

This clonotype was observed many times. The chain employs TRBV14 and TRBJ2-5, with TRBD2 as a possible D gene (5 bases). CDR1 SGHDN and CDR2 FVKESK come from the germline V gene. CDR3 length: 13 residues. Trimming pared 0 bases from V and 7 bases from J, leaving 9 bases between. CDR3 nucleotide sequence: TGTGCCAGCAGCCAAGACCTAGCTGGGACCCAGTACTTC. Translated, it gives CASSQDLAGTQYF.

The chain employs TRBV9 and TRBJ1-4, with TRBD1 matching over 8 bases. Germline trimming cut 5 bases from V and 0 bases from J; bases unmatched to any gene: 3. The CDR3 is made up of 15 amino acids. CDR1 SGDLS and CDR2 YYNGEE come from the germline V gene. The CDR3 reads CASSGQGATNEKLFF. The CDR3 DNA follows: TGTGCCAGCAGTGGACAGGGAGCAACTAATGAAAAACTGTTTTTT.

This sequence joins TRBV7-8 and TRBJ1-1; TRBD1 agrees at 9 bases. CDR3 size: 13 residues. With 7 bases clipped from V and 4 bases from J, the junction kept 4 bases outside the gene matches. CDR1 and CDR2 (germline): SGHVS, FQNEAQ. This CDR3 reads CASNRGLTTEAFF. CDR3 nucleotide sequence: TGTGCCAGCAACAGGGGGCTTACCACTGAAGCTTTCTTT.

This chain joins TRBV4-2 and TRBJ2-3; D uncertain. Germline loops: CDR1 LGHNA, CDR2 YNFKEQ. Trimming cost V 0 bases and J 0 bases, with 4 bases left between them. This CDR3 contains 14 residues. CDR3 in amino acids: CASSQEGSTDTQYF. DNA of the CDR3: TGTGCCAGCAGCCAAGAGGGAAGCACAGATACGCAGTATTTT.

This clonotype was seen a handful of times. This sequence joins TRBV7-9 and TRBJ2-7, with D possibly TRBD2 on 6 matching bases. Germline CDR1 and CDR2: SEHNR and FQNEAQ (reference sequence). This CDR3 contains 13 residues. V lost 8 bases and J lost 2, with 13 bases in between. CDR3 DNA sequence: TGTGCCAGCGGTCTCGGGAGCACCTACGAGCAGTACTTC. The encoded protein is CASGLGSTYEQYF.

This clonotype was counted at least ten times. The chain links TRBV6-1 to TRBJ1-6; TRBD1 might be the D (6 bases). Germline values: CDR1 MNHNS, CDR2 SASEGT. Trimming stripped 7 bases from V and 0 bases from J, with 16 bases between. CDR3 length equals 17 residues. The CDR3 here is CASTRDTRSSYNSPLHF. In nucleotides, the CDR3 is TGTGCCAGCACCAGGGACACAAGGTCCTCCTATAATTCACCCCTCCACTTT.

This clonotype was seen only a few times. The chain is built from TRBV19 and TRBJ2-5; unclear D gene. CDR1 and CDR2 (germline): LNHDA, SQIVND (reference sequence). The CDR3 runs 13 residues. V shed 7 bases and J shed 2 bases, with 11 bases lying between them. The CDR3 nucleotides are TGTGCCAGTAATAGTCAAGGGCAAGAGACCCAGTACTTC. Its translation: CASNSQGQETQYF.

The chain uses TRBV9 and TRBJ1-1; tentative D call: TRBD1 (5 bases). V was shortened by 0 bases and J by 3 bases, with 6 bases between the two germline ends. The CDR3 totals 13 residues. Germline CDR1 reads SGDLS; CDR2 reads YYNGEE. The CDR3 loop is CASSVGDDTEAFF. The CDR3 DNA reads as TGTGCCAGCAGCGTAGGGGACGACACTGAAGCTTTCTTT.

This clonotype was seen only once. This chain uses TRBV2 with TRBJ1-5; D is ambiguous. CDR1 is SNHLY, CDR2 FYNNEI, per germline. The length of the CDR3 is 14 residues. Trimming removed 8 bases from V and 1 base from J, with 12 bases in between. The DNA for the CDR3 is TGTGCCAGCGGGGAGACAAACAGCAATCAGCCCCAGCATTTT. Translation gives CASGETNSNQPQHF.

In DNA form, the CDR3 reads TGTGCCACCAGCAGCTCAGACAGGCTAGGTGGCTACACCTTC. Its translation: CATSSSDRLGGYTF. The J gene is TRBJ1-2, the V gene TRBV15; the D gene is possibly TRBD1 (6 bases). Germline V gene sequence: CDR1 LNHNV, CDR2 YYDKDF (reference sequence). V dropped 3 bases and J dropped 7 bases, with 15 bases sitting between them. CDR3 length equals 14 residues. The full variable domain, rest sourced from reference TRBV15 and TRBJ1-2, is DAMVIQNPRYQVTQFGKPVTLSCSQTLNHNVMYWYQQKSSQAPKLLFHYYDKDFNNEADTPDNFQSRRPNTSFCFLDIRSPGLGDTAMYLCATSSSDRLGGYTFGSGTRLTVV.

This clonotype came up many times. The chain carries TRBV11-2 and TRBJ2-7; D possibly uses TRBD1 or TRBD2 (5 bases each). The CDR3 spans 15 residues. Trimming removed 5 bases at V and 0 bases at J, with 14 bases between. Germline V CDR1 and CDR2: SGHAT, FQNNGV. The CDR3 DNA reads as TGTGCCAGCAGCAGCCGGGACGGAGGCTCCTACGAGCAGTACTTC. It specifies CASSSRDGGSYEQYF.

The V call is TRBV10-2, the J call TRBJ2-5; 9 bases align to TRBD2. J gave up 1 base and V 2 bases, and 8 bases lay outside the gene matches. Germline CDR1 WSHSY, CDR2 SAAADI. This CDR3 region has 17 residues. DNA for the CDR3: TGCGCCAGCAGTGAGGGGAGGGTAGCGGGAGCCCAAGAGACCCAGTACTTC. As protein: CASSEGRVAGAQETQYF.